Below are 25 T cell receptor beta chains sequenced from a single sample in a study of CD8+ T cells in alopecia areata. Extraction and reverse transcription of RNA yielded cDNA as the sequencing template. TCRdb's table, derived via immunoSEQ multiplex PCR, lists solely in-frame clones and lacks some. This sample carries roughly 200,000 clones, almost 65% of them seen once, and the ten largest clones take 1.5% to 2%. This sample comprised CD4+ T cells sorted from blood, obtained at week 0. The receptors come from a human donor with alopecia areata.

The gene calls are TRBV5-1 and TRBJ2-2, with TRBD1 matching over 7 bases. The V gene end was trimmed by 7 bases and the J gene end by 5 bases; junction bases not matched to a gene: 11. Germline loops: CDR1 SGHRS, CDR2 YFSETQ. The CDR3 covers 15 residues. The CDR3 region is CASAPGTAQTGELFF. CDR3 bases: TGCGCCAGCGCCCCCGGGACAGCTCAAACCGGGGAGCTGTTTTTT.

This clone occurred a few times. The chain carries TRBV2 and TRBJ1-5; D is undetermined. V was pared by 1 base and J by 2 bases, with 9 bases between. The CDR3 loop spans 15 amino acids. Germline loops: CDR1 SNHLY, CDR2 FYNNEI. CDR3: CASSEGWAGNQPQHF. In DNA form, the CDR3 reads TGTGCCAGCAGTGAAGGATGGGCCGGCAATCAGCCCCAGCATTTT. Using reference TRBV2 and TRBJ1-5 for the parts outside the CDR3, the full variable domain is EPEVTQTPSHQVTQMGQEVILRCVPISNHLYFYWYRQILGQKVEFLVSFYNNEISEKSEIFDDQFSVERPDGSNFTLKIRSTKLEDSAMYFCASSEGWAGNQPQHFGDGTRLSIL.

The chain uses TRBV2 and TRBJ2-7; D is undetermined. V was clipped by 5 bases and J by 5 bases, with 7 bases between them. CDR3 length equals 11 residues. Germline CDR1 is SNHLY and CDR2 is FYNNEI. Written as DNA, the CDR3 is TGTGCCAGCAGTACCATCAACGAGCAGTACTTC. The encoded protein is CASSTINEQYF.

Written as DNA, the CDR3 is TGTGCCTGGAGTGTACCCGGGCCTGGCTACACCTTC. Translating it yields CAWSVPGPGYTF. The chain is built from TRBV30 and TRBJ1-2; unclear D gene. V gave up 0 bases and J gave up 7 bases, with 9 bases separating them. Germline V gene sequence: CDR1 GTSNPN, CDR2 SVGIG (reference sequence). This CDR3 contains 12 residues.

In DNA form, the CDR3 reads TGTGCCAGCAGCCGAACAACAGGGTCCGAGCAGTACTTC. Its protein is CASSRTTGSEQYF. The chain carries TRBV2 and TRBJ2-7; D possibly corresponds to TRBD1 (6 bases). The CDR3 extends over 13 amino acids. Germline V lookup: CDR1 SNHLY, CDR2 FYNNEI. Trimming removed 6 bases from V and 6 bases from J, with 15 bases in between.

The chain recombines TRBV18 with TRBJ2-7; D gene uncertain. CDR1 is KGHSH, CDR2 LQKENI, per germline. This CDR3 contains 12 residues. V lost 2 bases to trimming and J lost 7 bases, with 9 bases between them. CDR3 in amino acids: CASSPGPREQYF. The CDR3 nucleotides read TGTGCCAGCTCACCAGGTCCCCGAGAGCAGTACTTC.

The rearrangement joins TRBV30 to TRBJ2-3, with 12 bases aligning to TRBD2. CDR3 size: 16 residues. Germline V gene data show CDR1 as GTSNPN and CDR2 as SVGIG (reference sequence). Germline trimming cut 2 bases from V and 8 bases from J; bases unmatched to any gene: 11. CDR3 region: CAWSSAASGGAGTQYF. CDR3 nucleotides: TGTGCCTGGAGTTCTGCGGCTAGCGGGGGGGCCGGTACGCAGTATTTT.

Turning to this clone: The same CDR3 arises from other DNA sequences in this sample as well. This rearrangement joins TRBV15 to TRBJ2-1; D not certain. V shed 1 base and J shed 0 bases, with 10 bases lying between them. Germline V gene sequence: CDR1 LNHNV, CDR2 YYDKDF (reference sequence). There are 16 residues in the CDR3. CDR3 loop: CATSRGPPSSYNEQFF. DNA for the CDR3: TGTGCCACCAGCAGAGGACCGCCTAGCTCCTACAATGAGCAGTTCTTC.

CDR3 bases: TGTCGCTTACCCGACTCGTTATCCTACGAGCAGTACTTC. It yields the protein CRLPDSLSYEQYF. J is TRBJ2-7 and V is TRBV27; D not resolved. Per the germline V gene, CDR1 is MNHEY and CDR2 is SMNVEV (reference sequence). The CDR3 is 13 amino acids.

The CDR3 nucleotides read TGTGCCAGCAGCTTGGTTGCACGAGAATCACGGACACCCCTCCACTTT. It codes for CASSLVARESRTPLHF. The genes are TRBV5-5 and TRBJ1-6; D gene unclear. The CDR3 is 16 amino acids. The ends were cut back, 0 bases at V and 11 bases at J, with 18 bases in the middle. CDR1 is SGHKS, CDR2 YYEKEE, per germline (reference sequence).

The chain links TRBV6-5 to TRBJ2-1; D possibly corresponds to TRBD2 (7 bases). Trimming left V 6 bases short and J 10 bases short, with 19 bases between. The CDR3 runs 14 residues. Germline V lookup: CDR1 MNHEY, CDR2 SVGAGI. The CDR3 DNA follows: TGTGCCAGCAGGAAGGCCGGCGGGGGCACAGAGCAGTTCTTC. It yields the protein CASRKAGGGTEQFF.

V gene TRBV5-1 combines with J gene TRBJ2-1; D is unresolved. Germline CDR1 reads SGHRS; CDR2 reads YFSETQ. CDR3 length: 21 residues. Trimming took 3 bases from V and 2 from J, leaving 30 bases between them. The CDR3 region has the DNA TGCGCCAGCAGCTCCTTCTTAGATACTGAAACGTTGAAGGTGGCCTACAATGAGCAGTTCTTC. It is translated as CASSSFLDTETLKVAYNEQFF.

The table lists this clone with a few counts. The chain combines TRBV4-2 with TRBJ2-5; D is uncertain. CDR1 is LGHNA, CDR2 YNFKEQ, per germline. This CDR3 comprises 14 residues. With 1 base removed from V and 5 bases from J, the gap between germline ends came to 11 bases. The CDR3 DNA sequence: TGTGCCAGCAGCCAAGCATCGGCCATCGAGACCCAGTACTTC. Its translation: CASSQASAIETQYF.

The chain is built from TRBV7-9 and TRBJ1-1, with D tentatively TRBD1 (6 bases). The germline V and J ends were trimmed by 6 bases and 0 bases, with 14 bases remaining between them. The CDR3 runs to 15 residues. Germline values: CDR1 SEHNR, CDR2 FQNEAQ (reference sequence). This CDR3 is CASRRQVAMNTEAFF. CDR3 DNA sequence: TGTGCCAGCAGACGACAGGTAGCGATGAACACTGAAGCTTTCTTT.

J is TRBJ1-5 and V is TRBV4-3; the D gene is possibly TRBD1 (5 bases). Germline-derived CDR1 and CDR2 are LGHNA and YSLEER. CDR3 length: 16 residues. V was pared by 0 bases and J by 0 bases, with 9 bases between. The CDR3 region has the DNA TGCGCCAGCAGCCAAGATCTAGGGGTTAGCAATCAGCCCCAGCATTTT. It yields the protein CASSQDLGVSNQPQHF.

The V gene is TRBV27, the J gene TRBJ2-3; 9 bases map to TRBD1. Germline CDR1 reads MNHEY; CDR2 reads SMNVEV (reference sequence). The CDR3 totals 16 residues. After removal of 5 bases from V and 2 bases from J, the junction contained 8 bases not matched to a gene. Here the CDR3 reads CASSPGTGLNTDTQYF. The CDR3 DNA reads TGTGCCAGCAGTCCTGGGACAGGGCTTAACACAGATACGCAGTATTTT.

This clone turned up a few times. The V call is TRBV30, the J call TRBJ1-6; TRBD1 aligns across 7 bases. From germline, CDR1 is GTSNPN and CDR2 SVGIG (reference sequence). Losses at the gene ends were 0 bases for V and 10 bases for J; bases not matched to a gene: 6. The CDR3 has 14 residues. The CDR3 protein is CAWSVRQGDSPLHF. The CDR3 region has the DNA TGTGCCTGGAGTGTAAGACAGGGAGACTCACCCCTCCACTTT.

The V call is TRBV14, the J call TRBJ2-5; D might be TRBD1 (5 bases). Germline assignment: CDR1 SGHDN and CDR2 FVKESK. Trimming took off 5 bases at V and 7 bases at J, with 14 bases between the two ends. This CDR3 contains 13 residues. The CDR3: CASSSHQGSTQYF. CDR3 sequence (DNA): TGTGCCAGCAGCTCACACCAGGGCTCGACCCAGTACTTC.

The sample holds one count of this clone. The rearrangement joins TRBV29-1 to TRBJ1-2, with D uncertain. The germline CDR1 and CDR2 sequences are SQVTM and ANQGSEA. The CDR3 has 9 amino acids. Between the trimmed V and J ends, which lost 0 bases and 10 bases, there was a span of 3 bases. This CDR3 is CSVEEAYTF. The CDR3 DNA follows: TGCAGCGTTGAAGAGGCCTACACCTTC. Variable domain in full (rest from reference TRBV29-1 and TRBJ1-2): SAVISQKPSRDICQRGTSLTIQCQVDSQVTMMFWYRQQPGQSLTLIATANQGSEATYESGFVIDKFPISRPNLTFSTLTVSNMSPEDSSIYLCSVEEAYTFGSGTRLTVV.

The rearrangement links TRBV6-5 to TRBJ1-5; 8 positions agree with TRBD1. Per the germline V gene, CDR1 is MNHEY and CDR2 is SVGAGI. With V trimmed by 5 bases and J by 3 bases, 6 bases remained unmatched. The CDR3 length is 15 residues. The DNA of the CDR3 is TGTGCCAGCAGTCCCGACAGGGGATTCAATCAGCCCCAGCATTTT. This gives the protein CASSPDRGFNQPQHF.

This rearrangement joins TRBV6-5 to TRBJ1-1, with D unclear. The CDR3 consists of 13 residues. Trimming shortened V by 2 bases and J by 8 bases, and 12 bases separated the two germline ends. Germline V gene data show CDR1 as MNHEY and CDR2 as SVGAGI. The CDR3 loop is CASSYESMTEAFF. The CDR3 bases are TGTGCCAGCAGTTACGAAAGTATGACCGAAGCTTTCTTT.

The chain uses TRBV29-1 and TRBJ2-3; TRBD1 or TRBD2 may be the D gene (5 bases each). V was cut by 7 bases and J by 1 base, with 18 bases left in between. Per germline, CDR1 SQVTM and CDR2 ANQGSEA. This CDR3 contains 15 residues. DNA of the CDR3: TGCAGCGCTGGACAAATAGCGATGGGCACAGATACGCAGTATTTT. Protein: CSAGQIAMGTDTQYF.

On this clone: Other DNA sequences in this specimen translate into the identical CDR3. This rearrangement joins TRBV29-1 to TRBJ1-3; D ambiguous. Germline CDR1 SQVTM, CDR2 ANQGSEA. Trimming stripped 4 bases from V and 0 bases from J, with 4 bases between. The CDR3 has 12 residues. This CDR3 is CSVAISGNTIYF. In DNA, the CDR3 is TGCAGCGTTGCCATCTCTGGAAACACCATATATTTT.

The CDR3 DNA reads as TGTGCCAGCAGTTTAAGGGAGGGAAATCAGCCCCAGCATTTT. It encodes CASSLREGNQPQHF. The chain uses TRBV27 and TRBJ1-5; D unclear. Germline CDR1 reads MNHEY; CDR2 reads SMNVEV (reference sequence). The CDR3 has 14 amino acids. V was cut by 2 bases and J by 4 bases, with 9 bases left in between.

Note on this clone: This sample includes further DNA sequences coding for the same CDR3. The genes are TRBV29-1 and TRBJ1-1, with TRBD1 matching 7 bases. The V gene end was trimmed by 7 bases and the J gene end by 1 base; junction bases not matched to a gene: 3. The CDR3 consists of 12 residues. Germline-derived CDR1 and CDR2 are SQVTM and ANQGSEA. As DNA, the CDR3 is TGCAGCGGGGGACAGCCGAACACTGAAGCTTTCTTT. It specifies CSGGQPNTEAFF.